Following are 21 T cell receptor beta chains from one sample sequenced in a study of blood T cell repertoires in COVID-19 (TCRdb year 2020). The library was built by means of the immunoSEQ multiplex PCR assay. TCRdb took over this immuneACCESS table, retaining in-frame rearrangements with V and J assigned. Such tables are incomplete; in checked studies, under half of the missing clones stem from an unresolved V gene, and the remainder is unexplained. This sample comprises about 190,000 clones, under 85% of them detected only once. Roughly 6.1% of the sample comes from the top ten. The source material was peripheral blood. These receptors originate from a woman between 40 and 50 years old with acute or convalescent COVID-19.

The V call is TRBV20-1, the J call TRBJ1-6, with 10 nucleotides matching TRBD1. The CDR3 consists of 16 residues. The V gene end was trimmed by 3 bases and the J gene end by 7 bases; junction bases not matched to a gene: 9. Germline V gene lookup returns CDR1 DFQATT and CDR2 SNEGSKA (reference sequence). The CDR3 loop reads CSASYFRDRGNSPLHF. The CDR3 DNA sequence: TGCAGTGCTAGTTATTTTCGGGACAGGGGAAATTCACCCCTCCACTTT.

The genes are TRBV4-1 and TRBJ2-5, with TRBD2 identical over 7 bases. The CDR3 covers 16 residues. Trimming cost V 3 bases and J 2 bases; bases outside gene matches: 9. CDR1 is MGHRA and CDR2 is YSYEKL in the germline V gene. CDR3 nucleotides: TGCGCCAGCAGCCACCTGGGGGGGAGGGAACAAGAGACCCAGTACTTC. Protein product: CASSHLGGREQETQYF.

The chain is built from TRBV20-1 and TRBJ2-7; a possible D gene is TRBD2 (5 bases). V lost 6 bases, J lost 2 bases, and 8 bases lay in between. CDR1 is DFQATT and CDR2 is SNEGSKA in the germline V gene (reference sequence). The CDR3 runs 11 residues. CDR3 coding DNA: TGCAGTGCGGAAGCGGCCTACGAGCAGTACTTC. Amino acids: CSAEAAYEQYF.

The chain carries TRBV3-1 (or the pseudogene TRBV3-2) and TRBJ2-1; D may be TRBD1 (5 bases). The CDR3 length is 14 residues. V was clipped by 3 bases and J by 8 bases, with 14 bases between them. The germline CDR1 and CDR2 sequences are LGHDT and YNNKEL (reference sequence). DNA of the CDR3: TGTGCCAGCAGCCAGGGGCCGGAGTCCGATGAGCAGTTCTTC. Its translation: CASSQGPESDEQFF.

Here the CDR3 reads CASSDERGEQETQYF. The CDR3 DNA sequence: TGTGCCAGCAGCGACGAGCGGGGGGAACAAGAGACCCAGTACTTC. The rearrangement joins TRBV9 to TRBJ2-5; 9 nucleotides align to TRBD2. The germline gives CDR1 SGDLS, CDR2 YYNGEE. V lost 3 bases, J lost 2 bases, and 5 bases stayed unmatched. The CDR3 has 15 amino acids.

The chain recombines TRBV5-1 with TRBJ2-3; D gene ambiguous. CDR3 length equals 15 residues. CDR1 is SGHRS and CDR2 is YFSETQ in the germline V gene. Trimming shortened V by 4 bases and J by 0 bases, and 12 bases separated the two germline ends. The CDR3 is CASSVYASSTDTQYF. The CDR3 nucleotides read TGCGCCAGCAGCGTTTATGCTAGTAGCACAGATACGCAGTATTTT.

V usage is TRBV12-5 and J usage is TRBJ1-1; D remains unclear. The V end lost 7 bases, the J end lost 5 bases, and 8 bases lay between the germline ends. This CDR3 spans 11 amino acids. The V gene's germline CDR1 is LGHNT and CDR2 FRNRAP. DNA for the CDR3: TGTGCTAGTGCCCGGAGGACTGAAGCTTTCTTT. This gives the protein CASARRTEAFF.

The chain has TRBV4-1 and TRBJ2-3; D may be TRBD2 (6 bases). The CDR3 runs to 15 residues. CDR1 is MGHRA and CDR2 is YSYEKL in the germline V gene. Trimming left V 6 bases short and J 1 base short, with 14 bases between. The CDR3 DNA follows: TGCGCCAGCAGTCTTTCGGGAGTGGGCACAGATACGCAGTATTTT. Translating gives CASSLSGVGTDTQYF.

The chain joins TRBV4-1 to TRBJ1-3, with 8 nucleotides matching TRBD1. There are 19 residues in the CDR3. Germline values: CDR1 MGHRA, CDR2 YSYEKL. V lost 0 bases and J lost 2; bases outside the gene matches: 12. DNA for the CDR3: TGCGCCAGCAGCCAAGATCCGCGGACAGGGAAGTCCACTGGAAACACCATATATTTT. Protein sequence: CASSQDPRTGKSTGNTIYF.

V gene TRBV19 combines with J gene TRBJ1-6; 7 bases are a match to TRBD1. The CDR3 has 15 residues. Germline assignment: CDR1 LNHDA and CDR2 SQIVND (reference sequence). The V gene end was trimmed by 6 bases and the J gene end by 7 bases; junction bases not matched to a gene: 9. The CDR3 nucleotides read TGTGCCAGTAGCACACCCCAGGGGGTAAATTCACCCCTCCACTTT. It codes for CASSTPQGVNSPLHF.

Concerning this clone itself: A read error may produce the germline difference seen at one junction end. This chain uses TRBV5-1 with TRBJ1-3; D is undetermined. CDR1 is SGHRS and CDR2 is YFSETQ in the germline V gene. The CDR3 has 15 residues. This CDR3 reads CASSFGGMPGNTIYF. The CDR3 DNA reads TGTGCCAGCAGCTTCGGCGGTATGCCTGGAAACACCATATATTTT.

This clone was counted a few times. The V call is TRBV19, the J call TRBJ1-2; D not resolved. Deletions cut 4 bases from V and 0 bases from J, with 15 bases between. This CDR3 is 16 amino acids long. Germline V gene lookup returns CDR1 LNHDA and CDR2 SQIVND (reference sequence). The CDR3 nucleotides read TGTGCCAGTAGTAGAGTGCGGTTCTTGGCTAACTATGGCTACACCTTC. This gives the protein CASSRVRFLANYGYTF. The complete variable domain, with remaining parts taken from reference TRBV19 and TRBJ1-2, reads DGGITQSPKYLFRKEGQNVTLSCEQNLNHDAMYWYRQDPGQGLRLIYYSQIVNDFQKGDIAEGYSVSREKKESFPLTVTSAQKNPTAFYLCASSRVRFLANYGYTFGSGTRLTVV.

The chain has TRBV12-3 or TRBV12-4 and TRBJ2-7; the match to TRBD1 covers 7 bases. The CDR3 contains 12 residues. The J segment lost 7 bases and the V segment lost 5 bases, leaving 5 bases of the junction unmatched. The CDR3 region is CASSMTGIEQYF. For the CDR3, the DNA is TGTGCCAGCAGTATGACAGGGATTGAGCAGTACTTC.

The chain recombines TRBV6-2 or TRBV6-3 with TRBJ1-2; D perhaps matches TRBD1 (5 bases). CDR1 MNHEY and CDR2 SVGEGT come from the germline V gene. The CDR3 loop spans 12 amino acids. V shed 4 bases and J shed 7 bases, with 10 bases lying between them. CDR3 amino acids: CASSSQGTGYTF. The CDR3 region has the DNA TGTGCCAGCAGTTCCCAGGGTACTGGCTACACCTTC.

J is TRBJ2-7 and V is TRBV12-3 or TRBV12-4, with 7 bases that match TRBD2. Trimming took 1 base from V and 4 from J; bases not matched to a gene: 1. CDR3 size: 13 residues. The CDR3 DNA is TGTGCCAGCAGTTTAGGGGAGGGTTACGAGCAGTACTTC. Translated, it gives CASSLGEGYEQYF.

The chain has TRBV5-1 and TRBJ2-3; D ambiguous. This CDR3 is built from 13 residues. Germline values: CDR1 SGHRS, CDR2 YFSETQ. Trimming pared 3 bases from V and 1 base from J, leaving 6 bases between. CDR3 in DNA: TGCGCCAGCAGCTCCTCGGGCACAGATACGCAGTATTTT. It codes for CASSSSGTDTQYF. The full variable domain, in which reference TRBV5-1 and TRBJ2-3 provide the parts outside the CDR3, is KAGVTQTPRYLIKTRGQQVTLSCSPISGHRSVSWYQQTPGQGLQFLFEYFSETQRNKGNFPGRFSGRQFSNSRSEMNVSTLELGDSALYLCASSSSGTDTQYFGPGTRLTVL.

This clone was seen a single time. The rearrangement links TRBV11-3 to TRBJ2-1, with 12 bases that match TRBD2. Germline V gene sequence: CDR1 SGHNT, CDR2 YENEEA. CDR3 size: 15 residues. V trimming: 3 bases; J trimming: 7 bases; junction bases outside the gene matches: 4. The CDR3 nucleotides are TGTGCCAGCAGCTTTCTAGCGGGGGGGCAGAATGAGCAGTTCTTC. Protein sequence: CASSFLAGGQNEQFF.

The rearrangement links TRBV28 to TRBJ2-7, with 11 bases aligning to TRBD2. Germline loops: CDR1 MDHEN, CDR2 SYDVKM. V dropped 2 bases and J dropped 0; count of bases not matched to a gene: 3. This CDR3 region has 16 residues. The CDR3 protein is CASSLGGLAASYEQYF. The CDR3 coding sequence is TGTGCCAGCAGTTTAGGGGGACTAGCGGCCTCCTACGAGCAGTACTTC.

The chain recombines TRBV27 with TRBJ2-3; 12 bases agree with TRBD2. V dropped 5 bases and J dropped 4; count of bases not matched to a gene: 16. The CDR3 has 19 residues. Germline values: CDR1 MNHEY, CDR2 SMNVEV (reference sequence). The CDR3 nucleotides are TGTGCCAGCAGTCTCCTACTAGCGGGAGGATTCGGGGGGTCAGATACGCAGTATTTT. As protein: CASSLLLAGGFGGSDTQYF.

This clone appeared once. CDR3 bases: TGTGCCAGCAGTTCCGGGACAGGGGCCAGCACAGATACGCAGTATTTT. It encodes CASSSGTGASTDTQYF. The J gene is TRBJ2-3, the V gene TRBV27; 10 nucleotides align to TRBD1. V was clipped by 4 bases and J by 0 bases; unmatched bases: 4. CDR1 and CDR2 from the germline V gene are MNHEY and SMNVEV (reference sequence). CDR3 length: 16 residues.

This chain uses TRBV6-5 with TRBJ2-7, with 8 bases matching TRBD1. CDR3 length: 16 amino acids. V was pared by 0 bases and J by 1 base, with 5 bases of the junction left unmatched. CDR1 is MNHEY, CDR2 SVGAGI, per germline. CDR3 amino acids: CASSYSSTGGSYEQYF. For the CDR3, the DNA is TGTGCCAGCAGTTACTCGAGCACAGGGGGATCCTACGAGCAGTACTTC.